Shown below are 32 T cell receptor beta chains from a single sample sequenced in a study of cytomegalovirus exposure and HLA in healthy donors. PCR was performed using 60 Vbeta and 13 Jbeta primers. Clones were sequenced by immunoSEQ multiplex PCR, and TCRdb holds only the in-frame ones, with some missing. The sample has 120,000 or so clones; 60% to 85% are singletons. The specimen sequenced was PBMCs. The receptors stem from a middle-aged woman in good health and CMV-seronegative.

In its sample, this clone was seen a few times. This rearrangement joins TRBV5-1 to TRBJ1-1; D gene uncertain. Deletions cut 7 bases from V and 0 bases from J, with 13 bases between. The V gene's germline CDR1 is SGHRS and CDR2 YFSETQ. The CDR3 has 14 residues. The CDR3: CASRKAAMNTEAFF. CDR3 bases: TGCGCCAGCCGAAAAGCCGCCATGAACACTGAAGCTTTCTTT.

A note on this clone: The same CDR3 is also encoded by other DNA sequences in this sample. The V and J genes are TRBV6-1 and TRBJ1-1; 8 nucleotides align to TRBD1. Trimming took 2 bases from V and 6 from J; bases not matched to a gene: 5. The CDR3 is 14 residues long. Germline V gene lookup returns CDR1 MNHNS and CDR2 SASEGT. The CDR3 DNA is TGTGCCAGCAGTGAAAGAACAGGGGGAGCTGAAGCTTTCTTT. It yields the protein CASSERTGGAEAFF.

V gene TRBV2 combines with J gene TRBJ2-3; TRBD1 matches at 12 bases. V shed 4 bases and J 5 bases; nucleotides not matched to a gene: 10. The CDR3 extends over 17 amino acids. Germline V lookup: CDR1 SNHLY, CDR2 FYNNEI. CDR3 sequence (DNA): TGTGCCAGCAGTGGTGCTCCGGGACAGGGGGCGGGAGATACGCAGTATTTT. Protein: CASSGAPGQGAGDTQYF.

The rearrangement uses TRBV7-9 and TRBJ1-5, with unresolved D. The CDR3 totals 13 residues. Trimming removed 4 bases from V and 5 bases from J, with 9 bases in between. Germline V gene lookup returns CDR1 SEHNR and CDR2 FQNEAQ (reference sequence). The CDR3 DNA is TGTGCCAGCAGCTCCGACACTTATCAGCCCCAGCATTTT. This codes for CASSSDTYQPQHF.

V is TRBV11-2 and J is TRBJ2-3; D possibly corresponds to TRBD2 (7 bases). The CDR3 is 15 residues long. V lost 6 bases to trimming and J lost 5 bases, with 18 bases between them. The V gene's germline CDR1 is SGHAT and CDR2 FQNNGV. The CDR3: CASRQGRGREDTQYF. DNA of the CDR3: TGTGCCAGCAGACAAGGGCGGGGGCGGGAAGATACGCAGTATTTT.

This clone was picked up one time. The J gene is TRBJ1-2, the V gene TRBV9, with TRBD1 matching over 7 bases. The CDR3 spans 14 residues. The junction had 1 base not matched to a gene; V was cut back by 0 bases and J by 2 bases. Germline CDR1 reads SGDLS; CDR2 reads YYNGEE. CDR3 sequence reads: CASSVGGGNYGYTF. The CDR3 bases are TGTGCCAGCAGCGTAGGAGGGGGCAACTATGGCTACACCTTC.

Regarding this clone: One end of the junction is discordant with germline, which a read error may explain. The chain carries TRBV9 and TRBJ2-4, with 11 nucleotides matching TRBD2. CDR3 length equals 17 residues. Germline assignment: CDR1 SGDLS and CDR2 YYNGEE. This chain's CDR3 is CASSAEVGTSGKNSQYF. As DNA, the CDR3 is TGTGCCAGCAGCGCCGAGGTGGGGACTAGCGGAAAAAACAGTCAGTACTTC.

The CDR3 protein is CASKFSRETGDTEAFF. For the CDR3, the DNA is TGTGCCAGCAAATTTTCTCGGGAAACAGGGGACACTGAAGCTTTCTTT. The chain links TRBV27 to TRBJ1-1, with 7 bases matching TRBD1. The V gene end was trimmed by 7 bases and the J gene end by 3 bases; junction bases not matched to a gene: 14. The germline V gene has CDR1 MNHEY and CDR2 SMNVEV (reference sequence). The CDR3 covers 16 residues.

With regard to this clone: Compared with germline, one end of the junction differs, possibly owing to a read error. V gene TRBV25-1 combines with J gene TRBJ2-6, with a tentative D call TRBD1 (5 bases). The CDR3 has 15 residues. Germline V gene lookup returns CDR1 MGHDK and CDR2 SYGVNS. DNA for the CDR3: TGTGCCAGCAGTATTCGAAGCTCTGGGGCCAACGGCCTGACTTTC. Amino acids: CASSIRSSGANGLTF.

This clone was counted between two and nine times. The CDR3 reads CASSLSGNSYNEQFF. The CDR3 DNA reads as TGTGCCAGCAGCCTAAGCGGGAACTCCTACAATGAGCAGTTCTTC. The rearrangement uses TRBV27 and TRBJ2-1, with 7 bases aligning to TRBD2. This CDR3 is built from 15 residues. Germline lookup yields CDR1 MNHEY and CDR2 SMNVEV (reference sequence). V lost 6 bases, J lost 0 bases, and 5 bases stayed unmatched.

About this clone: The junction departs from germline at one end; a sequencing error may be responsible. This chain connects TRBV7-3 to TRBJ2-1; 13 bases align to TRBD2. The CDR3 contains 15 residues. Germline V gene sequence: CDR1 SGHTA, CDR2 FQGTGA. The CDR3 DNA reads TGTTCCAGCAGCATCGGACTAGCGGGAGTCAATGAGCAGTTCTTC. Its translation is CSSSIGLAGVNEQFF. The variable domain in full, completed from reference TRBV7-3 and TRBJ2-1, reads GAGVSQTPSNKVTEKGKYVELRCDPISGHTALYWYRQSLGQGPEFLIYFQGTGAADDSGLPNDRFFAVRPEGSVSTLKIQRTERGDSAVYLCSSSIGLAGVNEQFFGPGTRLTVL.

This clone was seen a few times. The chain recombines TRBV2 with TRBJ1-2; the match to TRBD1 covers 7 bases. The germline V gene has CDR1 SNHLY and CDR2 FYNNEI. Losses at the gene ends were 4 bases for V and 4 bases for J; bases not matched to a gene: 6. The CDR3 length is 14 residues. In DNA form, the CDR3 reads TGTGCCAGCAGTGCGGACAGGCAGAGCTATGGCTACACCTTC. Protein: CASSADRQSYGYTF.

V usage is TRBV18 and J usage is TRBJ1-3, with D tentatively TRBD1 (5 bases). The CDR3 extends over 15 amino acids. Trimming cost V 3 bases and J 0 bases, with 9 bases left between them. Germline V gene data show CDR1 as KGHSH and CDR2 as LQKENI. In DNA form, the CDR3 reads TGTGCCAGCTCACCTTATGACAGCTCTGGAAACACCATATATTTT. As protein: CASSPYDSSGNTIYF.

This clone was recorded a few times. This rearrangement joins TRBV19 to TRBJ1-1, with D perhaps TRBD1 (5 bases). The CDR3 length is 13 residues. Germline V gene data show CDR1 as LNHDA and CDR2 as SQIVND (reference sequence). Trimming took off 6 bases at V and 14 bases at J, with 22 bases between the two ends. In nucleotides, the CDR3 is TGTGCCAGTAGAAGTTATGACGGGGACGGGGGATTCTTT. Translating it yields CASRSYDGDGGFF.

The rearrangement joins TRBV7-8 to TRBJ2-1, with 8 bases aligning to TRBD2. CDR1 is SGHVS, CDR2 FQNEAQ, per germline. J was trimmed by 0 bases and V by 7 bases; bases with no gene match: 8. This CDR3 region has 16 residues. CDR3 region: CASTTTSVSSYNEQFF. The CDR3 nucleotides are TGTGCCAGCACCACGACTAGCGTGAGCTCCTACAATGAGCAGTTCTTC.

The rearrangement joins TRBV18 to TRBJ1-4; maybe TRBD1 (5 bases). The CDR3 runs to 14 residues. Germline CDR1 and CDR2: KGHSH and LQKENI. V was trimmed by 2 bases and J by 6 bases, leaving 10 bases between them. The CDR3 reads CASSPGATDEKLFF. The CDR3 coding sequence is TGTGCCAGCTCACCAGGGGCGACAGATGAAAAACTGTTTTTT.

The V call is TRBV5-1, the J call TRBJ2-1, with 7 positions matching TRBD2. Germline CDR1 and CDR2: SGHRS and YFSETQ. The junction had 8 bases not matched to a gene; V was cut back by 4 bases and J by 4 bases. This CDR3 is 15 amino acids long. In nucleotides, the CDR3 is TGCGCCAGCAGCCCCGGACTAGGATGGTACAATGAGCAGTTCTTC. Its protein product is CASSPGLGWYNEQFF.

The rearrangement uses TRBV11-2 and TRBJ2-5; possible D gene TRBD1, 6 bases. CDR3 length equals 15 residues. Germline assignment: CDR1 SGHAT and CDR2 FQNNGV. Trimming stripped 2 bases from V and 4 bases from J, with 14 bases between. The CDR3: CASSLWSGVGETQYF. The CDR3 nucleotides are TGTGCCAGCAGCTTATGGTCAGGGGTTGGAGAGACCCAGTACTTC. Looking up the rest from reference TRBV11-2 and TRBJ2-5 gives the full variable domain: EAGVAQSPRYKIIEKRQSVAFWCNPISGHATLYWYQQILGQGPKLLIQFQNNGVVDDSQLPKDRFSAERLKGVDSTLKIQPAKLEDSAVYLCASSLWSGVGETQYFGPGTRLLVL.

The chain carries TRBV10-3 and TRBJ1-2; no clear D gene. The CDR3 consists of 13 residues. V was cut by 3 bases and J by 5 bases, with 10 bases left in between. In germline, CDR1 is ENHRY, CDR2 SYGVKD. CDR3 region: CAISESTAYGYTF. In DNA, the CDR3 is TGTGCCATCAGTGAATCAACAGCTTATGGCTACACCTTC.

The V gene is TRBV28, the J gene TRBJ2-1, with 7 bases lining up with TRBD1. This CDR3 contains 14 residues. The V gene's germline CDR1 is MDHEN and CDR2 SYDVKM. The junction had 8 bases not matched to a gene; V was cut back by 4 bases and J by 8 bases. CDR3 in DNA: TGTGCCAGCAGTTCTTTACAGGGGATAGATGAGCAGTTCTTC. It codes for CASSSLQGIDEQFF. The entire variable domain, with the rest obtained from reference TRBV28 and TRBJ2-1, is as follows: DVKVTQSSRYLVKRTGEKVFLECVQDMDHENMFWYRQDPGLGLRLIYFSYDVKMKEKGDIPEGYSVSREKKERFSLILESASTNQTSMYLCASSSLQGIDEQFFGPGTRLTVL.

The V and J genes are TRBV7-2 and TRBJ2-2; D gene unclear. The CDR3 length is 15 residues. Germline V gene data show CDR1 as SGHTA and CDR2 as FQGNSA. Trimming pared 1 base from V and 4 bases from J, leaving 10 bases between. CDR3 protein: CASSLVGGVTGELFF. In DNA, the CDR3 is TGTGCCAGCAGCTTAGTTGGCGGTGTCACCGGGGAGCTGTTTTTT.

The CDR3 region has the DNA TGTGCCAGCAGCTTAGAAGGAGCGAACACCGGGGAGCTGTTTTTT. Translated, it gives CASSLEGANTGELFF. V and J are TRBV11-2 and TRBJ2-2; D uncertain. This CDR3 region has 15 residues. CDR1 is SGHAT and CDR2 is FQNNGV in the germline V gene. V lost 0 bases and J 0 bases, leaving 5 bases between the germline ends. The whole variable domain, filled in from reference TRBV11-2 and TRBJ2-2, reads EAGVAQSPRYKIIEKRQSVAFWCNPISGHATLYWYQQILGQGPKLLIQFQNNGVVDDSQLPKDRFSAERLKGVDSTLKIQPAKLEDSAVYLCASSLEGANTGELFFGEGSRLTVL.

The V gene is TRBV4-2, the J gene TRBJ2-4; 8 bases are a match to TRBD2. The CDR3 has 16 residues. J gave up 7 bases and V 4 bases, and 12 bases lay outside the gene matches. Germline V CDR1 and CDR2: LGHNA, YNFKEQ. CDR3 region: CASSPSAGGPGNIQYF. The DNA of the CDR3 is TGTGCCAGCAGCCCGTCTGCGGGAGGTCCAGGTAACATTCAGTACTTC.

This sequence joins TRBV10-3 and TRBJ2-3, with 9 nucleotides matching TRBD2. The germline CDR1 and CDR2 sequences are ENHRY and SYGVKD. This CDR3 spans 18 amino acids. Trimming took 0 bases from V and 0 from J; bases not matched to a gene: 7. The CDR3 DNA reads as TGTGCCATCAGTGAGTCCGGGACTAGCTTCTCTAGCACAGATACGCAGTATTTT. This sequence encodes CAISESGTSFSSTDTQYF.

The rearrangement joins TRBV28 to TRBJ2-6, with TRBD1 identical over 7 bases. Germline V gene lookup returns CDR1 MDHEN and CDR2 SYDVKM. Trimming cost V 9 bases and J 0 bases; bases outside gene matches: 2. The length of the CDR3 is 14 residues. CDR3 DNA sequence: TGTGCCAGTAAGGGGGCCTCTGGGGCCAACGTCCTGACTTTC. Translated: CASKGASGANVLTF.

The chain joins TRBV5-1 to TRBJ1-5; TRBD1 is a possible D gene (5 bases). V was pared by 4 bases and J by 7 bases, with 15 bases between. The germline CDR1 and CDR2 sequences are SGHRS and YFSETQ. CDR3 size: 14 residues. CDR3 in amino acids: CASSPQAGHQPQHF. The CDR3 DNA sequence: TGCGCCAGCAGCCCGCAAGCGGGGCACCAGCCCCAGCATTTT.

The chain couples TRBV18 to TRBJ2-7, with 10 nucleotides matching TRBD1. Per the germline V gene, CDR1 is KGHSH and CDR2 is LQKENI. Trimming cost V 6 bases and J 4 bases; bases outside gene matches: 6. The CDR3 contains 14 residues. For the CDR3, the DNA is TGTGCCAGCTCGCCTAGACAGGGGGCTTACGAGCAGTACTTC. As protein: CASSPRQGAYEQYF. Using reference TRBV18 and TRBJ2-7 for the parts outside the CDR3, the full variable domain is NAGVMQNPRHLVRRRGQEARLRCSPMKGHSHVYWYRQLPEEGLKFMVYLQKENIIDESGMPKERFSAEFPKEGPSILRIQQVVRGDSAAYFCASSPRQGAYEQYFGPGTRLTVT.

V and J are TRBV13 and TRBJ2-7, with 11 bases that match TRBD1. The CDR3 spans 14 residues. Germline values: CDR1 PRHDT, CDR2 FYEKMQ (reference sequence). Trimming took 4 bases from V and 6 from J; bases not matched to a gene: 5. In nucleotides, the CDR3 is TGTGCCAGCAGCTCGGGGACAGGGGGTGCCGAGCAGTACTTC. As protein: CASSSGTGGAEQYF. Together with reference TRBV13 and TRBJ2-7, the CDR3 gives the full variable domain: AAGVIQSPRHLIKEKRETATLKCYPIPRHDTVYWYQQGPGQDPQFLISFYEKMQSDKGSIPDRFSAQQFSDYHSELNMSSLELGDSALYFCASSSGTGGAEQYFGPGTRLTVT.

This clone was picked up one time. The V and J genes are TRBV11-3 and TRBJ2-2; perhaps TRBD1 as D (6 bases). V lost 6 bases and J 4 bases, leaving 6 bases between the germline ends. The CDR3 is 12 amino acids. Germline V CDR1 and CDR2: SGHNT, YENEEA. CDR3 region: CASRGATGELFF. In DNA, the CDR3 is TGTGCCAGCAGGGGGGCCACCGGGGAGCTGTTTTTT.

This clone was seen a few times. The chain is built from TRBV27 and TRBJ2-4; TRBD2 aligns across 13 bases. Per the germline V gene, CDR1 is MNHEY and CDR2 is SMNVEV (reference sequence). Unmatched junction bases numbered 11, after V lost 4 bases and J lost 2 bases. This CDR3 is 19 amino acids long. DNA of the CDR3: TGTGCCAGCAGTTCCGCCTTCGGGACTAGCGGGATATCCAAAAACATTCAGTACTTC. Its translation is CASSSAFGTSGISKNIQYF.

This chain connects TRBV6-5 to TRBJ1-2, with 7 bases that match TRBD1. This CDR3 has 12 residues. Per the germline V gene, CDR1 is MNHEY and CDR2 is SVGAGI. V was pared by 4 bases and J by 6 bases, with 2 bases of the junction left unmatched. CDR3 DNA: TGTGCCAGCAGTTCAACAGGGGATGGCTACACCTTC. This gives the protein CASSSTGDGYTF.

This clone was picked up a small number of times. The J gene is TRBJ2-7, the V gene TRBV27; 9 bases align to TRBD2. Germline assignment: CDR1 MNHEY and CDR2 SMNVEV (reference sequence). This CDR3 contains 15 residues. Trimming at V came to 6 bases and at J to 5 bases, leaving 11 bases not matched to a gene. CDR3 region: CASRGHASGTHEQYF. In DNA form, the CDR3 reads TGTGCCAGCAGGGGTCACGCTAGCGGGACCCACGAGCAGTACTTC.